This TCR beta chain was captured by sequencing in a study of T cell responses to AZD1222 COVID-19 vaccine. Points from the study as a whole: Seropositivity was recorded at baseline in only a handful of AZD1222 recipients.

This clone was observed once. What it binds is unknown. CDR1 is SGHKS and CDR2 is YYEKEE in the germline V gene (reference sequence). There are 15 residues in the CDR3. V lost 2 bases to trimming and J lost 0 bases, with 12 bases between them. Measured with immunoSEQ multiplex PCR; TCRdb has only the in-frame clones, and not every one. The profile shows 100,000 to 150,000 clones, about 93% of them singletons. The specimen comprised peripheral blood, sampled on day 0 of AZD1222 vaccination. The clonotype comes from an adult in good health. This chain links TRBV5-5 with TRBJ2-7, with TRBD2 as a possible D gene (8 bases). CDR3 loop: CASSLQGTSSYEQYF. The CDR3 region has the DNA TGTGCCAGCAGCTTACAGGGGACTAGCTCCTACGAGCAGTACTTC. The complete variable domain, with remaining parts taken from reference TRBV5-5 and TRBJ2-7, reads DAGVTQSPTHLIKTRGQQVTLRCSPISGHKSVSWYQQVLGQGPQFIFQYYEKEERGRGNFPDRFSARQFPNYSSELNVNALLLGDSALYLCASSLQGTSSYEQYFGPGTRLTVT.